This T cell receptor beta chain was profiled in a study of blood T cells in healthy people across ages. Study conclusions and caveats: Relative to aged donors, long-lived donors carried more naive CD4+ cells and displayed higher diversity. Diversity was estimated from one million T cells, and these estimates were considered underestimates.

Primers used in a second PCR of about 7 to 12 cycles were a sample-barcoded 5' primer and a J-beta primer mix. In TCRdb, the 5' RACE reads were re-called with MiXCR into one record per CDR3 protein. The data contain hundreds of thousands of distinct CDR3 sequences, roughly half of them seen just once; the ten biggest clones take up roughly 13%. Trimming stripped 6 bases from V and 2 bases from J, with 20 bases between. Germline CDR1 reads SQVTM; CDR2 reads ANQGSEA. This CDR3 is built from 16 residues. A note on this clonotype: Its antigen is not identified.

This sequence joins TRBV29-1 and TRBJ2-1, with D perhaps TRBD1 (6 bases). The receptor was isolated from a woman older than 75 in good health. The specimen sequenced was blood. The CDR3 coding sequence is TGCAGCGTGACACCCCTACAGGGATGGACCTACAATGAGCAGTTCTTC. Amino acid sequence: CSVTPLQGWTYNEQFF.